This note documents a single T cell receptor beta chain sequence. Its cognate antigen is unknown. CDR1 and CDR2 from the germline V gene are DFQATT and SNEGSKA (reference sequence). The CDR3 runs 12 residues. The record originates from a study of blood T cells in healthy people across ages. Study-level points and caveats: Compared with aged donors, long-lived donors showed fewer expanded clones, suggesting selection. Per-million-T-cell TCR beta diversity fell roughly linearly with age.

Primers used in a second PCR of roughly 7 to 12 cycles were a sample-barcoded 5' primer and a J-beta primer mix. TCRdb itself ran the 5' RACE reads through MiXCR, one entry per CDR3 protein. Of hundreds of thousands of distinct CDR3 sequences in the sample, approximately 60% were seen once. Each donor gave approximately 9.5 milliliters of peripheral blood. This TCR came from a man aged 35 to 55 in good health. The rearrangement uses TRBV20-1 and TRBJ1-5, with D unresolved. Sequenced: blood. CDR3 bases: TGCAGCATTGTAGAACTCGCTCAGCCCCAGCATTTT. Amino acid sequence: CSIVELAQPQHF.